The next 27 T cell receptor beta chains were all read from a single sample in a study of a mutant IDH1 vaccine in newly diagnosed glioma. Indicated time point: baseline, week 1 (first vaccination visit). Documented treatment: pre-vaccination baseline after standard-of-care therapy. Sequencing was performed with immunoSEQ multiplex PCR; in TCRdb, only in-frame clones are kept and a portion is missing. The data show 65,000 to 70,000 clones, approximately 83% seen once. This specimen consisted of PBMCs, obtained from a glioma patient treated with radiotherapy, temozolomide or both. These TCRs come from a man younger than 40 with glioma.

This chain links TRBV7-2 with TRBJ2-1; D call uncertain. CDR1 is SGHTA and CDR2 is FQGNSA in the germline V gene. Trimming shortened V by 0 bases and J by 10 bases, and 10 bases separated the two germline ends. The CDR3 contains 13 residues. The CDR3: CASSLALTAEQFF. The CDR3 DNA follows: TGTGCCAGCAGCTTAGCGCTCACCGCGGAGCAGTTCTTC.

This clone was counted a few times. The chain joins TRBV7-9 to TRBJ1-5; D uncertain. Trimming took off 7 bases at V and 1 base at J, with 11 bases between the two ends. The germline gives CDR1 SEHNR, CDR2 FQNEAQ (reference sequence). This CDR3 has 14 amino acids. CDR3 sequence (DNA): TGTGCCAGCAACCAGGATGGGAGCAATCAGCCCCAGCATTTT. Encoded protein: CASNQDGSNQPQHF.

This clone was seen once. The chain uses TRBV6-1 and TRBJ2-1; D uncertain. Trimming pared 8 bases from V and 16 bases from J, leaving 24 bases between. In germline, CDR1 is MNHNS, CDR2 SASEGT. This CDR3 has 13 residues. The CDR3 loop reads CASGLVGKGRQFF. DNA of the CDR3: TGTGCCAGCGGTCTCGTGGGTAAAGGGCGTCAATTCTTC.

The J gene is TRBJ1-4, the V gene TRBV10-2; maybe TRBD1 (5 bases). Trimming stripped 10 bases from V and 8 bases from J, with 11 bases between. The V gene's germline CDR1 is WSHSY and CDR2 SAAADI. The CDR3 covers 11 residues. The CDR3 region has the DNA TGCGCCATCCTCCGGGGGGAAAAACTGTTTTTT. Its protein product is CAILRGEKLFF.

This rearrangement joins TRBV2 to TRBJ1-5; D gene unclear. CDR3 size: 16 residues. From germline, CDR1 is SNHLY and CDR2 FYNNEI. The V gene lost 5 bases and the J gene lost 3 bases, with 17 bases spanning the gap. For the CDR3, the DNA is TGTGCCAGCAGTATGACCCCTCCCGACCTCAATCAGCCCCAGCATTTT. Amino acid sequence: CASSMTPPDLNQPQHF.

The genes are TRBV27 and TRBJ2-5, with 14 bases fitting TRBD2. The CDR3 length is 18 residues. CDR1 MNHEY and CDR2 SMNVEV come from the germline V gene (reference sequence). The V and J ends lost 5 bases and 1 base, in that order; junction bases with no gene match: 9. CDR3 sequence: CASSQKLGTSGGQETQYF. The CDR3 nucleotides are TGTGCCAGCAGTCAAAAACTGGGGACTAGCGGGGGCCAAGAGACCCAGTACTTC.

The genes are TRBV2 and TRBJ2-1; 13 nucleotides match TRBD2. V lost 5 bases and J lost 8; bases outside the gene matches: 6. Germline loops: CDR1 SNHLY, CDR2 FYNNEI. The CDR3 length is 15 residues. CDR3 loop: CASSLTSGGAYEQFF. The CDR3 DNA follows: TGTGCCAGCAGTTTAACTAGCGGGGGGGCCTATGAGCAGTTCTTC. Full variable domain (rest looked up from reference TRBV2 and TRBJ2-1): EPEVTQTPSHQVTQMGQEVILRCVPISNHLYFYWYRQILGQKVEFLVSFYNNEISEKSEIFDDQFSVERPDGSNFTLKIRSTKLEDSAMYFCASSLTSGGAYEQFFGPGTRLTVL.

The chain couples TRBV6-4 to TRBJ2-7; 11 positions match TRBD2. The ends lost 6 bases at V and 0 bases at J; junction bases unmatched: 10. Germline CDR1 is MRHNA and CDR2 is SNTAGT. This CDR3 is built from 17 residues. CDR3 sequence reads: CASSPGLADPSSYEQYF. The CDR3 DNA reads as TGTGCCAGCAGCCCGGGACTAGCGGACCCTAGCTCCTACGAGCAGTACTTC.

This clone was seen a few times. V gene TRBV19 combines with J gene TRBJ1-1; weak D call: TRBD1 (5 bases). CDR1 is LNHDA, CDR2 SQIVND, per germline (reference sequence). Trimming took 4 bases from V and 7 from J, leaving 10 bases between them. The CDR3 covers 12 residues. The CDR3 DNA reads as TGTGCCAGTAGTACGGACGGGGGTGAAGCTTTCTTT. Translating gives CASSTDGGEAFF.

The rearrangement links TRBV7-9 to TRBJ1-4; 7 bases map to TRBD1. The length of the CDR3 is 15 residues. In germline, CDR1 is SEHNR, CDR2 FQNEAQ (reference sequence). J gave up 6 bases and V 5 bases, and 9 bases lay outside the gene matches. CDR3 DNA sequence: TGTGCCAGCAGCCAGGGGTCAGGGGGATATGAAAAACTGTTTTTT. It codes for CASSQGSGGYEKLFF. Full variable domain (missing parts from reference TRBV7-9 and TRBJ1-4): DTGVSQNPRHKITKRGQNVTFRCDPISEHNRLYWYRQTLGQGPEFLTYFQNEAQLEKSRLLSDRFSAERPKGSFSTLEIQRTEQGDSAMYLCASSQGSGGYEKLFFGSGTQLSVL.

This chain uses TRBV30 with TRBJ1-4; 10 nucleotides agree with TRBD1. The CDR3 extends over 17 amino acids. Germline V gives CDR1 GTSNPN, CDR2 SVGIG (reference sequence). Losses at the gene ends were 3 bases for V and 0 bases for J; bases not matched to a gene: 7. CDR3 amino acids: CAWRTGGLPSTNEKLFF. CDR3 in DNA: TGTGCCTGGAGGACAGGGGGCCTCCCCTCAACTAATGAAAAACTGTTTTTT.

The CDR3 region has the DNA TGTGCCAGCAGCCGAGTGACTAGCGGGTTTATTAATGAGCAGTTCTTC. It yields the protein CASSRVTSGFINEQFF. This chain joins TRBV4-2 and TRBJ2-1; the match to TRBD2 covers 10 bases. V shed 4 bases and J 7 bases; nucleotides not matched to a gene: 10. Germline loops: CDR1 LGHNA, CDR2 YNFKEQ. The CDR3 covers 16 residues.

The V and J genes are TRBV10-2 and TRBJ2-1; the match to TRBD1 covers 11 bases. With V trimmed by 7 bases and J by 6 bases, 11 bases remained unmatched. CDR3 length equals 16 residues. Germline assignment: CDR1 WSHSY and CDR2 SAAADI. CDR3: CASIKGGTGGTNEQFF. The CDR3 nucleotides read TGCGCCAGCATAAAGGGCGGGACAGGGGGGACCAATGAGCAGTTCTTC.

This clone has a single count. CDR3 nucleotides: TGCAGCGTTGAAATGGGGTCGCCCTACGAGCAGTACTTC. Translated, it gives CSVEMGSPYEQYF. The chain uses TRBV29-1 and TRBJ2-5; D uncertain. With the DNA end fitting TRBJ2-7 better, the J assignment may be wrong. Germline CDR1 and CDR2: SQVTM and ANQGSEA. The CDR3 totals 13 residues.

The chain recombines TRBV18 with TRBJ1-6; D might be TRBD1 (5 bases). CDR1 is KGHSH, CDR2 LQKENI, per germline. Between the trimmed V and J ends, which lost 1 base and 0 bases, there was a span of 10 bases. The CDR3 consists of 17 residues. The chain's CDR3 is CASSPQTASSYNSPLHF. CDR3 DNA sequence: TGTGCCAGCTCACCACAGACAGCGAGCTCCTATAATTCACCCCTCCACTTT.

The chain carries TRBV18 and TRBJ2-6, with D hard to call. Germline CDR1 is KGHSH and CDR2 is LQKENI. This CDR3 has 14 residues. Trimming took off 0 bases at V and 4 bases at J, with 4 bases between the two ends. The DNA of the CDR3 is TGTGCCAGCTCACCACCTGGGGGGGCCAACGTCCTGACTTTC. Its protein is CASSPPGGANVLTF.

The chain employs TRBV10-1 and TRBJ2-1, with D unresolved. Looked up from germline, CDR1 is WNHNN and CDR2 is SYGVQD (reference sequence). The CDR3 is 14 amino acids. V lost 3 bases and J lost 8, with 14 bases in between. This CDR3 is CASSEGPLTDEQFF. CDR3 nucleotides: TGCGCCAGCAGTGAAGGCCCCCTGACGGATGAGCAGTTCTTC.

Details on this clone: At the DNA level, this CDR3 is encoded by other sequences in the same sample as well. The rearrangement uses TRBV7-9 and TRBJ1-1; 7 nucleotides align to TRBD1. V lost 6 bases and J lost 0; bases outside the gene matches: 4. The CDR3 spans 14 residues. The germline V gene has CDR1 SEHNR and CDR2 FQNEAQ (reference sequence). The CDR3 DNA reads TGTGCCAGCAGTCTCGACAGGGTGAACACTGAAGCTTTCTTT. This translates into CASSLDRVNTEAFF.

This chain connects TRBV2 to TRBJ1-4; the match to TRBD1 covers 9 bases. Germline lookup yields CDR1 SNHLY and CDR2 FYNNEI. The CDR3 has 14 amino acids. With 8 bases clipped from V and 4 bases from J, the junction kept 5 bases outside the gene matches. The CDR3 sequence: CASGRDRDNEKLFF. The CDR3 DNA is TGTGCCAGCGGCCGGGACAGGGATAATGAAAAACTGTTTTTT.

The chain combines TRBV4-2 with TRBJ2-3; 11 nucleotides match TRBD2. Germline CDR1 reads LGHNA; CDR2 reads YNFKEQ. The CDR3 loop spans 15 amino acids. J gave up 8 bases and V 0 bases, and 4 bases lay outside the gene matches. CDR3: CASSQETSGGGTQYF. As DNA, the CDR3 is TGTGCCAGCAGCCAAGAAACTAGCGGGGGCGGTACGCAGTATTTT.

This clone has only a few counts. V gene TRBV6-5 combines with J gene TRBJ1-6; TRBD1 matches at 7 bases. This CDR3 region has 15 residues. The trim removed 2 bases at V and 5 bases at J, leaving 3 bases unmatched. Germline lookup yields CDR1 MNHEY and CDR2 SVGAGI. The CDR3 DNA is TGTGCCAGCAGTTACACGACAGGGAATAATTCACCCCTCCACTTT. Its protein product is CASSYTTGNNSPLHF.

The chain recombines TRBV27 with TRBJ1-1; the D is unclear. This CDR3 is 16 amino acids long. Trimming left V 3 bases short and J 1 base short, with 15 bases between. Per the germline V gene, CDR1 is MNHEY and CDR2 is SMNVEV (reference sequence). CDR3 nucleotide sequence: TGTGCCAGCAGTTTGACGGCACTATCTTGGAACACTGAAGCTTTCTTT. It is translated as CASSLTALSWNTEAFF.

The chain combines TRBV2 with TRBJ1-2; D remains unclear. The CDR3 consists of 15 residues. V dropped 4 bases and J dropped 3 bases, with 15 bases sitting between them. Germline V CDR1 and CDR2: SNHLY, FYNNEI. The CDR3 sequence: CASSGAGSPDYGYTF. The CDR3 DNA follows: TGTGCCAGCAGTGGCGCGGGGTCGCCTGACTATGGCTACACCTTC.

The V and J genes are TRBV5-4 and TRBJ1-3, with 8 bases matching TRBD1. Per germline, CDR1 SGHNT and CDR2 YYREEE (reference sequence). The V gene end was trimmed by 2 bases and the J gene end by 4 bases; junction bases not matched to a gene: 5. This CDR3 region has 15 residues. This CDR3 reads CASSLGQGGGNTIYF. As DNA, the CDR3 is TGTGCCAGCAGCTTAGGACAGGGCGGGGGAAACACCATATATTTT.

In its sample, this clone was seen once. The chain recombines TRBV9 with TRBJ2-4, with TRBD2 as a possible D gene (5 bases). Germline V gives CDR1 SGDLS, CDR2 YYNGEE. Deletions cut 0 bases from V and 8 bases from J, with 12 bases between. The CDR3 spans 14 residues. This CDR3 reads CASSVGGYYDIQYF. The CDR3 DNA is TGTGCCAGCAGCGTAGGAGGGTATTATGACATTCAGTACTTC.

The chain links TRBV28 to TRBJ1-2; D call uncertain. V was shortened by 5 bases and J by 3 bases, with 10 bases between the two germline ends. In germline, CDR1 is MDHEN, CDR2 SYDVKM. The length of the CDR3 is 13 residues. The DNA of the CDR3 is TGTGCCAGCAGTCCCGGGATCTACTATGGCTACACCTTC. Translated: CASSPGIYYGYTF.

The rearrangement joins TRBV11-2 to TRBJ2-7; 7 positions match TRBD1. Per the germline V gene, CDR1 is SGHAT and CDR2 is FQNNGV. The CDR3 runs to 15 residues. V dropped 3 bases and J dropped 1; count of bases not matched to a gene: 6. This chain's CDR3 is CASSFTGDRSYEQYF. DNA of the CDR3: TGTGCCAGCAGCTTTACAGGGGATCGTTCCTACGAGCAGTACTTC.